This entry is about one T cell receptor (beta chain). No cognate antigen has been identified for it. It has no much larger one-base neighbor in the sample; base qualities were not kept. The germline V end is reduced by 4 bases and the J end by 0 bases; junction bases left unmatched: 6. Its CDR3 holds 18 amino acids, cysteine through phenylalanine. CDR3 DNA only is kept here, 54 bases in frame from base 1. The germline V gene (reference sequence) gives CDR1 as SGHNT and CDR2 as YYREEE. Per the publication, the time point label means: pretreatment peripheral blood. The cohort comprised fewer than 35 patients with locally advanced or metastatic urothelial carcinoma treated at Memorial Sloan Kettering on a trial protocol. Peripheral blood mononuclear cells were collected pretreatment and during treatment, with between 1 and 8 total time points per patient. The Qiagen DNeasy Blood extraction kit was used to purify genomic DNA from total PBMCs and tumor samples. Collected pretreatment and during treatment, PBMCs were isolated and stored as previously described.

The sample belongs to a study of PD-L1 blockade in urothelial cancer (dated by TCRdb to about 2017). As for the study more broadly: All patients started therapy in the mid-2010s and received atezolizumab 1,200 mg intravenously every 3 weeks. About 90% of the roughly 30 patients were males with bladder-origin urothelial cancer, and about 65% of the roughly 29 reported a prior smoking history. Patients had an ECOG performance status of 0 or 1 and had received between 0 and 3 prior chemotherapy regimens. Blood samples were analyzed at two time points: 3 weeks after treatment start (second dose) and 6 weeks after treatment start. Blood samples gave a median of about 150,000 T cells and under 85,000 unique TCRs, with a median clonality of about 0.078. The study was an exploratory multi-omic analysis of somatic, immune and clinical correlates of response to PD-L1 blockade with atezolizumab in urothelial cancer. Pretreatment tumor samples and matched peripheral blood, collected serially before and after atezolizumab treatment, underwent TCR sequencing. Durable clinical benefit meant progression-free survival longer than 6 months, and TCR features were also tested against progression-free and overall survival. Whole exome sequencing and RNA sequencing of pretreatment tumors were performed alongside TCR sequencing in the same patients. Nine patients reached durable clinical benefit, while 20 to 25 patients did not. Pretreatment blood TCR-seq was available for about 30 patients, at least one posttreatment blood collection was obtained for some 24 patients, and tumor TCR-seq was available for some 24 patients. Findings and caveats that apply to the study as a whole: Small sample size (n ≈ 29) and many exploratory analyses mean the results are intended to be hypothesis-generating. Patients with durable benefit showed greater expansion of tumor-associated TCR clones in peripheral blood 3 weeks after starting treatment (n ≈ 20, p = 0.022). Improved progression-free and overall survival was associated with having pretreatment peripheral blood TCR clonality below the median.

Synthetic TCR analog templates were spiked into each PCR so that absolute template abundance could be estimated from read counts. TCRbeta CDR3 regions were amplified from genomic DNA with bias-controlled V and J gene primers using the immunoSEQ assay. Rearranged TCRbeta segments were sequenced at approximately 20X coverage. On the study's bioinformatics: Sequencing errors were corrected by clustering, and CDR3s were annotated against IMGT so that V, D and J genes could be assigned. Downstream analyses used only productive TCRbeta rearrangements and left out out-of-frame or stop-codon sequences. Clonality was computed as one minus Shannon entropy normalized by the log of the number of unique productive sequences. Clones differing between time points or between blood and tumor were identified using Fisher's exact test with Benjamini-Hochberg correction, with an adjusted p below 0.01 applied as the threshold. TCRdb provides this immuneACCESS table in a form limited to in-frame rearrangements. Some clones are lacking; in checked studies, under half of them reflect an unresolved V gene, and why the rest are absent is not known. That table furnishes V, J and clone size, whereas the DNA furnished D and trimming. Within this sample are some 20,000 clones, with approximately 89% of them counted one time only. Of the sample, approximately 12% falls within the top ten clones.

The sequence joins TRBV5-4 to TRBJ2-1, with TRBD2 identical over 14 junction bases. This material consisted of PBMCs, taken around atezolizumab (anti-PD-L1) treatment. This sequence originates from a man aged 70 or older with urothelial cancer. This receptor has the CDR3 CASSKEGLAGASYNEQFF. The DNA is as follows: TGTGCCAGCAGCAAGGAGGGACTAGCGGGGGCCTCCTACAATGAGCAGTTCTTC.